The next 2 T cell receptor beta chains were all read from a single sample in a study of T-cell memory formation after mild COVID-19. In TCRdb, the 5' RACE reads were re-called with MiXCR into one record per CDR3 protein. The table lists some 340,000 distinct CDR3 sequences, 10% to 15% of them singletons, with roughly a fifth in the top ten. Specimen: PBMCs or a T cell subset sorted from them (not recorded which). The origin of the receptors is a man between 18 and 35 years old who had mild COVID-19 (a few samples of this study predate the infection). Cell type and time point are not known.

V is TRBV4-3 and J is TRBJ2-2; D not certain. With 0 bases removed from V and 7 bases from J, the gap between germline ends came to 15 bases. The CDR3 loop spans 16 amino acids. CDR1 and CDR2 (germline): LGHNA, YSLEER. The CDR3 sequence is CASSQDVMFVIGELFF. The CDR3 region has the DNA TGCGCCAGCAGCCAAGATGTGATGTTTGTAATCGGGGAGCTGTTTTTT.

As regards this clonotype: No conserved phenylalanine or tryptophan ends this CDR3, so it is likely a read error. The gene calls are TRBV7-9 and TRBJ2-2, with TRBD1 matching over 7 bases. The germline CDR1 and CDR2 sequences are SEHNR and FQNEAQ (reference sequence). V dropped 4 bases and J dropped 2; count of bases not matched to a gene: 4. This CDR3 is built from 15 residues. This chain's CDR3 is CASSSRQGNTGELFL. The CDR3 region has the DNA TGTGCCAGCAGCTCCCGACAGGGTAACACCGGGGAGCTGTTTTTG.